These 15 T cell receptor beta chains originate from one sample sequenced in a study of T cells after yellow fever vaccination. One entry per CDR3 protein results from TCRdb running MiXCR on the 5' RACE reads. Of approximately 61,000 distinct CDR3 sequences listed, 7.1% are singletons. The source material was CD8+ T cells sorted from PBMCs, sampled on the day of the first yellow fever vaccination. Every receptor here comes from a man aged 18 to 29 who received the YFV17D yellow fever vaccine.

This clonotype appeared many times. The genes are TRBV27 and TRBJ2-7; D is unresolved. Germline V lookup: CDR1 MNHEY, CDR2 SMNVEV (reference sequence). The CDR3 length is 13 residues. The V and J ends lost 3 bases and 4 bases respectively, with 10 bases between them. The CDR3 nucleotides read TGTGCCAGCAGTTTCTCCTCCAGATACGAGCAGTACTTC. Its protein is CASSFSSRYEQYF.

This clonotype was seen ten or more times. The rearrangement uses TRBV20-1 and TRBJ2-2; 7 nucleotides match TRBD2. The CDR3 contains 16 residues. From germline, CDR1 is DFQATT and CDR2 SNEGSKA (reference sequence). Losses at the gene ends were 1 base for V and 3 bases for J; bases not matched to a gene: 8. CDR3 in DNA: TGCAGTGCTAGAGCTGGAGGGCGGGAGTACACCGGGGAGCTGTTTTTT. It yields the protein CSARAGGREYTGELFF.

This clonotype was detected many times. The chain carries TRBV6-4 and TRBJ2-1; 7 bases map to TRBD1. The germline V gene encodes CDR1 MRHNA and CDR2 SNTAGT. This CDR3 has 12 amino acids. The ends lost 10 bases at V and 7 bases at J; junction bases unmatched: 7. The CDR3 here is CATGDSGNEQFF. CDR3 sequence (DNA): TGTGCCACCGGGGACAGTGGGAATGAGCAGTTCTTC.

This clonotype was found a few times. J is TRBJ1-5 and V is TRBV27; D is uncertain. The V gene's germline CDR1 is MNHEY and CDR2 SMNVEV (reference sequence). The CDR3 covers 16 residues. Trimming shortened V by 4 bases and J by 1 base, and 14 bases separated the two germline ends. CDR3 sequence (DNA): TGTGCCAGCAGTTCAGATTCCGAAGGGAGCAATCAGCCCCAGCATTTT. Its protein product is CASSSDSEGSNQPQHF.

The sample holds many counts of this clonotype. This chain uses TRBV9 with TRBJ2-7; D is ambiguous. V lost 4 bases to trimming and J lost 5 bases, with 16 bases between them. This CDR3 comprises 14 residues. CDR1 SGDLS and CDR2 YYNGEE come from the germline V gene. In DNA, the CDR3 is TGTGCCAGCAGCCCTCAGGACCGGCAAGACGAGCAGTACTTC. It codes for CASSPQDRQDEQYF. Using reference TRBV9 and TRBJ2-7 for the parts outside the CDR3, the full variable domain is DSGVTQTPKHLITATGQRVTLRCSPRSGDLSVYWYQQSLDQGLQFLIQYYNGEERAKGNILERFSAQQFPDLHSELNLSSLELGDSALYFCASSPQDRQDEQYFGPGTRLTVT.

This clonotype was seen ten or more times. The gene calls are TRBV4-1 and TRBJ1-6; weak D call: TRBD1 (5 bases). The V end lost 1 base, the J end lost 5 bases, and 12 bases lay between the germline ends. There are 16 residues in the CDR3. The germline gives CDR1 MGHRA, CDR2 YSYEKL. This CDR3 is CASSQGWGLDNSPLHF. CDR3 nucleotide sequence: TGCGCCAGCAGCCAAGGGTGGGGCCTAGATAATTCACCCCTCCACTTT.

This clonotype came up a few times. This rearrangement joins TRBV7-2 to TRBJ1-2, with a weak D call TRBD1 (5 bases). Looked up from germline, CDR1 is SGHTA and CDR2 is FQGNSA. The CDR3 runs 14 residues. V was pared by 4 bases and J by 5 bases, with 14 bases between. CDR3 region: CASSSDIKGYGYTF. The CDR3 nucleotides read TGTGCCAGCAGCTCTGATATAAAGGGGTATGGCTACACCTTC.

This clonotype was found many times. The chain joins TRBV5-1 to TRBJ2-2; 10 bases are a match to TRBD1. The V gene's germline CDR1 is SGHRS and CDR2 YFSETQ. The CDR3 contains 16 residues. Trimming removed 4 bases from V and 7 bases from J; junction bases left unmatched: 10. This CDR3 is CASSRTGQGILGELFF. CDR3 nucleotide sequence: TGCGCCAGCAGCCGGACGGGACAGGGGATTCTCGGGGAGCTGTTTTTT.

This clonotype was seen more than once but under ten times. The chain combines TRBV10-3 with TRBJ2-7, with 8 positions matching TRBD2. V trimming: 0 bases; J trimming: 0 bases; junction bases outside the gene matches: 7. The CDR3 is 17 residues long. Germline values: CDR1 ENHRY, CDR2 SYGVKD. The CDR3 sequence: CAISESHSGGSSYEQYF. In DNA form, the CDR3 reads TGTGCCATCAGTGAGTCCCACAGCGGGGGTTCCTCCTACGAGCAGTACTTC.

The sample holds a few counts of this clonotype. The chain combines TRBV7-9 with TRBJ2-3; weak D call: TRBD2 (5 bases). This CDR3 region has 16 residues. V gave up 0 bases and J gave up 0 bases, with 10 bases separating them. Germline V CDR1 and CDR2: SEHNR, FQNEAQ (reference sequence). The CDR3 sequence: CASSLAPEASTDTQYF. Written as DNA, the CDR3 is TGTGCCAGCAGCTTAGCACCGGAGGCTAGCACAGATACGCAGTATTTT.

This clonotype was counted ten times or more. J is TRBJ1-1 and V is TRBV11-2, with TRBD1 identical over 9 bases. There are 16 residues in the CDR3. V shed 5 bases and J 0 bases; nucleotides not matched to a gene: 7. CDR1 and CDR2 from the germline V gene are SGHAT and FQNNGV. The CDR3, as DNA: TGTGCCAGCAGCCCTTGGACAGGGGCAATGAACACTGAAGCTTTCTTT. It encodes CASSPWTGAMNTEAFF.

The V gene is TRBV12-3 or TRBV12-4, the J gene TRBJ1-1; TRBD1 matches at 7 bases. With V trimmed by 8 bases and J by 6 bases, 15 bases remained unmatched. The CDR3 is made up of 15 amino acids. The CDR3 region has the DNA TGTGCCAGCGGCCCGCGCCGGAGACAGGGATCTGAAGCTTTCTTT. This codes for CASGPRRRQGSEAFF.

This clonotype was seen at least ten times. This chain connects TRBV27 to TRBJ2-2; D ambiguous. This CDR3 comprises 14 residues. CDR1 and CDR2 (germline): MNHEY, SMNVEV (reference sequence). V lost 7 bases and J 1 base, leaving 10 bases between the germline ends. The CDR3 DNA sequence: TGTGCCAGCAACGCCCTGGGGAACACCGGGGAGCTGTTTTTT. Its translation is CASNALGNTGELFF.

This chain joins TRBV12-3 or TRBV12-4 and TRBJ2-5, with D unresolved. CDR3 length equals 15 residues. Trimming removed 5 bases at V and 3 bases at J, with 16 bases between. CDR3 bases: TGTGCCAGCAGTCCCAGTGGAGTCTACGAAGAGACCCAGTACTTC. Protein: CASSPSGVYEETQYF.

This clonotype was recorded at least ten times. This chain uses TRBV10-3 with TRBJ2-2; possible D gene TRBD1, 6 bases. Per germline, CDR1 ENHRY and CDR2 SYGVKD. The CDR3 totals 13 residues. With 7 bases removed from V and 6 bases from J, the gap between germline ends came to 12 bases. This CDR3 is CAINEDSAGELFF. DNA for the CDR3: TGTGCCATCAACGAGGACAGCGCCGGGGAGCTGTTTTTT.